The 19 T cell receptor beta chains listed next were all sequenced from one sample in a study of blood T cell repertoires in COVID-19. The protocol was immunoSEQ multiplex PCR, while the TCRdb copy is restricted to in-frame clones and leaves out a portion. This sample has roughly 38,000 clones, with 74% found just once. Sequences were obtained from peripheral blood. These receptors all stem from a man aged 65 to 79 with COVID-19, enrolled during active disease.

The CDR3 DNA is TGCGCCAGCAGCTCCAACAGGGACGCTGAAGCTTTCTTT. Its translation: CASSSNRDAEAFF. The gene calls are TRBV5-1 and TRBJ1-1; TRBD1 is a possible D gene (6 bases). The CDR3 runs to 13 residues. V was shortened by 3 bases and J by 6 bases, with 12 bases between the two germline ends. In germline, CDR1 is SGHRS, CDR2 YFSETQ.

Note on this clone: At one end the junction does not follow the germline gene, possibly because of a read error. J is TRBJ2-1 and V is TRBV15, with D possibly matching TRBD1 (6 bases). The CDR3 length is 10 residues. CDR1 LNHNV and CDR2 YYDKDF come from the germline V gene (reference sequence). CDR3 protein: CATSSGTKVF. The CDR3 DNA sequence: TGTGCCACCAGCAGTGGGACAAAGGTCTTC.

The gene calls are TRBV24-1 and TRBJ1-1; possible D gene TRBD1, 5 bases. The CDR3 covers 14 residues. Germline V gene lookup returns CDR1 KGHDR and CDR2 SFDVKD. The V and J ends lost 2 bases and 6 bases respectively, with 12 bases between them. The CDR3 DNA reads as TGTGCCACCAGTGATTCCGACAGCCTTCCTGAAGCTTTCTTT. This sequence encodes CATSDSDSLPEAFF.

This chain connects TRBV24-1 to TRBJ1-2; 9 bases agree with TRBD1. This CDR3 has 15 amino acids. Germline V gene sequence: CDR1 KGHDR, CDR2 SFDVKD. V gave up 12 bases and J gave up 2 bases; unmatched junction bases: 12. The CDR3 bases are TGTGCCCCCAACTTCAGGGACAGGGAAAACTATGGCTACACCTTC. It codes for CAPNFRDRENYGYTF.

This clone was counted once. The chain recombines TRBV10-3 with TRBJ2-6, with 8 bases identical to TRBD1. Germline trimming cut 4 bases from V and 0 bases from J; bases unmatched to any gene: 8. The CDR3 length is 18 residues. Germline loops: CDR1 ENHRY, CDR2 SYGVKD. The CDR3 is CAISVSGQGLSGANVLTF. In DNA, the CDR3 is TGTGCCATCAGTGTTTCCGGACAGGGCCTCTCTGGGGCCAACGTCCTGACTTTC.

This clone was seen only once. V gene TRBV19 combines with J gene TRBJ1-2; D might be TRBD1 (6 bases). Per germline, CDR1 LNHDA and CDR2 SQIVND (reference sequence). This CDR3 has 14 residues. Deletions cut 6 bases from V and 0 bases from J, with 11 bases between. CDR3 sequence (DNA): TGTGCCAGTAGGATGACAGGAGCTAACTATGGCTACACCTTC. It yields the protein CASRMTGANYGYTF.

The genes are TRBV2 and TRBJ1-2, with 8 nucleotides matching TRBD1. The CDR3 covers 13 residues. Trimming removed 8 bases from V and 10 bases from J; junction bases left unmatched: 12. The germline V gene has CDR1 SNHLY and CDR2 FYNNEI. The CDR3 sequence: CASSEQGVWYYTF. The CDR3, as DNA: TGTGCCAGCTCCGAACAGGGGGTATGGTACTACACCTTC.

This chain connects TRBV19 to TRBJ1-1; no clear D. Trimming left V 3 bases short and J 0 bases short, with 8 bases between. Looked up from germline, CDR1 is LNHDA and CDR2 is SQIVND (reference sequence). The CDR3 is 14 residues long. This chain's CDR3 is CASSMGRLNTEAFF. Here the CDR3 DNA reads TGTGCCAGTAGTATGGGCCGGCTGAACACTGAAGCTTTCTTT.

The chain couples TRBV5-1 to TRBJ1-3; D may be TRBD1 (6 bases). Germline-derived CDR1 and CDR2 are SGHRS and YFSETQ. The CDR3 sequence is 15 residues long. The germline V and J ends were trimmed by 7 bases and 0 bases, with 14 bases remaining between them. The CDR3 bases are TGCGCCAGCGCGGACAGATCCTACTCTGGAAACACCATATATTTT. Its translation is CASADRSYSGNTIYF.

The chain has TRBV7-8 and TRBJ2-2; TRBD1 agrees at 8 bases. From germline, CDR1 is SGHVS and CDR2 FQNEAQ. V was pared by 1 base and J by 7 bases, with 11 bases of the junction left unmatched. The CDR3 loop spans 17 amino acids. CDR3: CASSLVVSGGSFGELFF. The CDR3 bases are TGTGCCAGCAGCTTAGTTGTCTCAGGGGGCAGTTTCGGGGAGCTGTTTTTT. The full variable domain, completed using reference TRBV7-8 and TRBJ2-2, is GAGVSQSPRYKVAKRGQDVALRCDPISGHVSLFWYQQALGQGPEFLTYFQNEAQLDKSGLPSDRFFAERPEGSVSTLKIQRTQQEDSAVYLCASSLVVSGGSFGELFFGEGSRLTVL.

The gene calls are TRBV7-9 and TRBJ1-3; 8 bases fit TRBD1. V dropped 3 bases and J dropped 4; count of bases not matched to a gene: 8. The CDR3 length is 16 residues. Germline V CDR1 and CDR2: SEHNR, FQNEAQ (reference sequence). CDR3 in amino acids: CASSFGQGLFGNTIYF. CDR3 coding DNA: TGTGCCAGCAGCTTCGGACAGGGACTCTTCGGAAACACCATATATTTT.

CDR3 sequence (DNA): TGTGCCAGCAGTGACTCGGGAAGGGGCACTGAAGCTTTCTTT. This sequence encodes CASSDSGRGTEAFF. The chain uses TRBV6-4 and TRBJ1-1; the D gene is possibly TRBD1 (5 bases). The CDR3 has 14 amino acids. Germline loops: CDR1 MRHNA, CDR2 SNTAGT. V lost 0 bases and J lost 4, with 9 bases in between.

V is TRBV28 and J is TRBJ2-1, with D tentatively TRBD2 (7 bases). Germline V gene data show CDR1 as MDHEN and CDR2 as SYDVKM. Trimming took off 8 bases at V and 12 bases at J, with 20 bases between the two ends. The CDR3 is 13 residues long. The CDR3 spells CASWGGPGKGQFF. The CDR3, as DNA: TGTGCCAGCTGGGGGGGGCCGGGGAAAGGGCAGTTCTTC. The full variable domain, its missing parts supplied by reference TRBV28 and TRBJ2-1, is DVKVTQSSRYLVKRTGEKVFLECVQDMDHENMFWYRQDPGLGLRLIYFSYDVKMKEKGDIPEGYSVSREKKERFSLILESASTNQTSMYLCASWGGPGKGQFFGPGTRLTVL.

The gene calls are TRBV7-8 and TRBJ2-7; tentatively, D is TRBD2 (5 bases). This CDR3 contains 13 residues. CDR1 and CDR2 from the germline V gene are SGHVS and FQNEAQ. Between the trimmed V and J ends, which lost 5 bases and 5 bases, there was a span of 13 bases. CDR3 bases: TGTGCCAGCAGCCGCTCGGGGAGCCACGAGCAGTACTTC. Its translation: CASSRSGSHEQYF.

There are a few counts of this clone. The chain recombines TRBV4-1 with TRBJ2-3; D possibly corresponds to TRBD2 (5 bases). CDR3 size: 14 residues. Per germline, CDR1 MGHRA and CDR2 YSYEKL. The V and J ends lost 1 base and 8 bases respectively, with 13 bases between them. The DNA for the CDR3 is TGCGCCAGCAGCCAAGGGTCCCCCGGAGGTACGCAGTATTTT. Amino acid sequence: CASSQGSPGGTQYF.

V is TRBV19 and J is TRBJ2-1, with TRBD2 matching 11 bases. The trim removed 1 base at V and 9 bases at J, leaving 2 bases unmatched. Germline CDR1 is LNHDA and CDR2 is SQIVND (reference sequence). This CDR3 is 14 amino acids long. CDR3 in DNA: TGTGCCAGTAGTATAGGTAGCGGGAGGGGTGAGCAGTTCTTC. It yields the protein CASSIGSGRGEQFF.

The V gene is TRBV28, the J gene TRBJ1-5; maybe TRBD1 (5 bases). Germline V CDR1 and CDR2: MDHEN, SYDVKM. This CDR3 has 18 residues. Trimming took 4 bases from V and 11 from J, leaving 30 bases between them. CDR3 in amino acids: CASSSGGLFAIAPSAQHF. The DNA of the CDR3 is TGTGCCAGCAGTTCGGGGGGTCTCTTTGCTATCGCGCCATCAGCCCAGCATTTT.

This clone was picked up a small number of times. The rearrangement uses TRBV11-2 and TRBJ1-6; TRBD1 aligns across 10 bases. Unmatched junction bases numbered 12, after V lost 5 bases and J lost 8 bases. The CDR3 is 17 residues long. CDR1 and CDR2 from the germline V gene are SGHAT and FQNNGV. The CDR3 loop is CASSVVFRDRGHSPLHF. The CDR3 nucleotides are TGTGCCAGCAGCGTCGTCTTCCGGGACAGGGGTCATTCACCCCTCCACTTT.

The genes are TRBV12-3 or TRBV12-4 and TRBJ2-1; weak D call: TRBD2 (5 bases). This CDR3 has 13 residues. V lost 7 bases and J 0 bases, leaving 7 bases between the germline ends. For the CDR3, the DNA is TGTGCCAGCACGGGGAGCTCCTACAATGAGCAGTTCTTC. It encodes CASTGSSYNEQFF.